This record covers a single T cell receptor beta chain. Germline CDR1 SGHRS, CDR2 YFSETQ. This CDR3 spans 14 amino acids. These data come from a study of T cells expressing NK-cell markers. The wider study: Eight donors were sequenced, seven testing HCMV-seropositive and one testing seronegative.

Reprocessing the 5' RACE reads, TCRdb reports a single entry for every CDR3 protein and omits DNA. The table lists hundreds of thousands of distinct CDR3 sequences. The chain employs TRBV5-1 and TRBJ2-1; the D gene TCRdb calls, TRBD1, cannot be checked with no DNA. The clonotype was recovered from a woman between 18 and 75 years old in good health. Sequencing was performed on blood T cells: a sorted CD56 or NKG2C T cell subset, CD4+ or CD8+ T cells, or bulk PBMC T cells (not recorded which). The CDR3 loop is CASSFSGVGNEQFF.